One sample yielded the 30 T cell receptor beta chains listed below, sequenced in a study of T cell clonotyping in hematopoietic cell transplantation. Some clones are missing from TCRdb's copy, which holds only in-frame ones; the method was immunoSEQ multiplex PCR. The sample consists of under 6,500 clones, 90% of them appearing once. Sequenced material: peripheral blood mononuclear cells, taken 100 days after allogeneic stem cell transplant. The receptors come from a female patient aged 50-59 years who had an allogeneic stem cell transplant from an unrelated donor, so T cells may come from the graft donor. Some clones in this sample may be carry-over from other donors' samples.

This CDR3 is CASSFPGDSGNTIYF. CDR3 DNA sequence: TGTGCCAGCAGCTTTCCAGGTGACTCTGGAAACACCATATATTTT. The chain has TRBV5-4 and TRBJ1-3; no firm D call. V dropped 2 bases and J dropped 0 bases, with 9 bases sitting between them. This CDR3 has 15 amino acids. The V gene's germline CDR1 is SGHNT and CDR2 YYREEE (reference sequence).

This chain joins TRBV5-1 and TRBJ2-7; 9 bases fit TRBD1. This CDR3 has 15 residues. The germline V gene encodes CDR1 SGHRS and CDR2 YFSETQ. The V gene end was trimmed by 4 bases and the J gene end by 5 bases; junction bases not matched to a gene: 10. The CDR3 region has the DNA TGCGCCAGCAGCCGAGGGGGACAGGGCGGGGACGAGCAGTACTTC. This sequence encodes CASSRGGQGGDEQYF.

V is TRBV19 and J is TRBJ2-7; maybe TRBD1 (6 bases). Germline-derived CDR1 and CDR2 are LNHDA and SQIVND (reference sequence). The CDR3 extends over 14 amino acids. Trimming left V 3 bases short and J 3 bases short, with 12 bases between. The CDR3 sequence is CASSMDSLYYEQYF. The CDR3 DNA follows: TGTGCCAGTAGTATGGACAGCCTCTACTACGAGCAGTACTTC.

The rearrangement joins TRBV29-1 to TRBJ2-6; TRBD1 matches 9 bases. CDR3 size: 16 residues. CDR1 is SQVTM and CDR2 is ANQGSEA in the germline V gene. V lost 7 bases and J lost 2; bases outside the gene matches: 9. The CDR3 region has the DNA TGCAGCGCAATCCCCACAGGGGGCCCTGGGGCCAACGTCCTGACTTTC. Protein sequence: CSAIPTGGPGANVLTF. The full variable domain, rest sourced from reference TRBV29-1 and TRBJ2-6, is SAVISQKPSRDICQRGTSLTIQCQVDSQVTMMFWYRQQPGQSLTLIATANQGSEATYESGFVIDKFPISRPNLTFSTLTVSNMSPEDSSIYLCSAIPTGGPGANVLTFGAGSRLTVL.

The chain links TRBV6-5 to TRBJ1-5; no reliable D call. Germline loops: CDR1 MNHEY, CDR2 SVGAGI. The CDR3 is made up of 13 amino acids. V was cut by 2 bases and J by 7 bases, with 9 bases left in between. The CDR3 here is CASSYTVEQPQHF. The CDR3 DNA sequence: TGTGCCAGCAGTTACACGGTGGAGCAGCCCCAGCATTTT.

This clone was counted only a few times. The chain recombines TRBV9 with TRBJ1-2; tentative D call: TRBD1 (6 bases). The CDR3 consists of 15 residues. Germline CDR1 and CDR2: SGDLS and YYNGEE. The V and J ends lost 3 bases and 4 bases respectively, with 16 bases between them. Written as DNA, the CDR3 is TGTGCCAGCAGCGCCTCAGGGGAAGGCGGCTATGGCTACACCTTC. It encodes CASSASGEGGYGYTF.

The rearrangement uses TRBV4-2 and TRBJ1-2; 7 bases map to TRBD1. Germline CDR1 LGHNA, CDR2 YNFKEQ. The CDR3 totals 16 residues. V lost 0 bases and J lost 8; bases outside the gene matches: 12. CDR3 DNA: TGTGCCAGCAGCCAAGAGCAGGGCAGGGGGTTGGGCGGCTACACCTTC. Its protein is CASSQEQGRGLGGYTF.

Details on this clone: At one end the junction does not follow the germline gene, possibly because of a read error. CDR3 bases: TGTGCTAGCAGCAATAGCGGGGGGGTAGAGACCCAGTACTTC. Encoded protein: CASSNSGGVETQYF. The V call is TRBV7-7, the J call TRBJ2-5, with 11 bases matching TRBD2. This CDR3 spans 14 amino acids. Looked up from germline, CDR1 is SSHAT and CDR2 is FNYEAQ (reference sequence).

The chain has TRBV27 and TRBJ2-3, with TRBD2 matching 9 bases. Germline V gene data show CDR1 as MNHEY and CDR2 as SMNVEV (reference sequence). V lost 7 bases and J lost 6; bases outside the gene matches: 11. The CDR3 contains 15 residues. The CDR3 sequence: CASNSGGKIGDTQYF. The CDR3 nucleotides read TGTGCCAGCAATAGCGGGGGAAAGATTGGGGATACGCAGTATTTT.

For this clone: At one end the junction does not follow the germline gene, possibly because of a read error. This rearrangement joins TRBV27 to TRBJ1-4; D gene ambiguous. CDR1 MNHEY and CDR2 SMNVEV come from the germline V gene (reference sequence). The CDR3 has 13 amino acids. The CDR3 DNA reads as TGTGCCAGCAGTTCGGTGGGTGGATCGGAGGACGGTTTT. Its protein is CASSSVGGSEDGF.

The rearrangement joins TRBV13 to TRBJ2-1, with 8 bases lining up with TRBD1. V was pared by 5 bases and J by 4 bases, with 7 bases of the junction left unmatched. This CDR3 is 15 amino acids long. The germline CDR1 and CDR2 sequences are PRHDT and FYEKMQ (reference sequence). The CDR3: CASSGVTGEYNEQFF. Here the CDR3 DNA reads TGTGCCAGCAGCGGCGTGACAGGGGAATACAATGAGCAGTTCTTC.

The V call is TRBV6-6, the J call TRBJ1-2, with D unresolved. The V end lost 2 bases, the J end lost 1 base, and 5 bases lay between the germline ends. The CDR3 consists of 13 residues. Germline CDR1 MNHNY, CDR2 SVGAGI (reference sequence). In DNA form, the CDR3 reads TGTGCCAGCAGTTACCAAGGTAACTATGGCTACACCTTC. Its translation is CASSYQGNYGYTF.

The V and J genes are TRBV25-1 and TRBJ2-7, with D uncertain. CDR1 and CDR2 from the germline V gene are MGHDK and SYGVNS. The CDR3 contains 13 residues. V shed 4 bases and J shed 3 bases, with 10 bases lying between them. The CDR3 loop is CASSVASNYEQYF. The CDR3, as DNA: TGTGCCAGCAGTGTGGCTAGTAACTACGAGCAGTACTTC.

The gene calls are TRBV19 and TRBJ1-1; D possibly corresponds to TRBD1 (6 bases). The V end lost 0 bases, the J end lost 5 bases, and 13 bases lay between the germline ends. This CDR3 contains 15 residues. Per germline, CDR1 LNHDA and CDR2 SQIVND (reference sequence). CDR3 in amino acids: CASSIDGRGLTEAFF. CDR3 coding DNA: TGTGCCAGTAGTATAGACGGCAGGGGACTTACTGAAGCTTTCTTT.

V and J are TRBV27 and TRBJ1-2, with 9 bases matching TRBD1. The CDR3 runs to 14 residues. J lost 4 bases, V lost 5 bases, and 5 bases had no gene match. Per germline, CDR1 MNHEY and CDR2 SMNVEV (reference sequence). The DNA of the CDR3 is TGTGCCAGCAGTACCGGGACAGGGTTCTATGGCTACACCTTC. Protein product: CASSTGTGFYGYTF.

The CDR3 protein is CASSYSGRNWRDTQYF. The CDR3 DNA sequence: TGTGCCAGCAGTTACTCTGGGAGGAACTGGAGAGATACGCAGTATTTT. The J gene is TRBJ2-3, the V gene TRBV6-6; TRBD2 might be the D (6 bases). The CDR3 is 16 residues long. Deletions cut 0 bases from V and 5 bases from J, with 15 bases between. CDR1 MNHNY and CDR2 SVGAGI come from the germline V gene (reference sequence).

This CDR3 reads CASTPGGSRGNTIYF. The CDR3 bases are TGTGCCAGCACACCCGGAGGGTCGCGTGGAAACACCATATATTTT. The chain carries TRBV6-5 and TRBJ1-3, with D unresolved. Germline CDR1 is MNHEY and CDR2 is SVGAGI. This CDR3 contains 15 residues. V dropped 7 bases and J dropped 3 bases, with 16 bases sitting between them.

This chain joins TRBV5-1 and TRBJ2-1, with D perhaps TRBD2 (5 bases). The CDR3 totals 14 residues. Trimming pared 4 bases from V and 5 bases from J, leaving 13 bases between. Germline V CDR1 and CDR2: SGHRS, YFSETQ. The CDR3 sequence is CASSAGWRDNEQFF. CDR3 coding DNA: TGCGCCAGCAGCGCGGGTTGGCGGGACAATGAGCAGTTCTTC.

The table lists this clone with a few counts. One end of the junction fails to match germline, which may point to a read error. The CDR3 bases are TGTGCCAGCAGTGAAAAGGGCTTCTCCGACGAGCAGTACTTC. Its protein is CASSEKGFSDEQYF. The V call is TRBV6-5, the J call TRBJ2-7; D ambiguous. The germline V gene has CDR1 MNHEY and CDR2 SVGAGI. The CDR3 spans 14 residues.

This chain connects TRBV30 to TRBJ1-1; no reliable D call. CDR3 length equals 13 residues. V was shortened by 0 bases and J by 1 base, with 6 bases between the two germline ends. From germline, CDR1 is GTSNPN and CDR2 SVGIG (reference sequence). In DNA form, the CDR3 reads TGTGCCTGGAGTGTACTGTGGAACACTGAAGCTTTCTTT. It encodes CAWSVLWNTEAFF. Based on the CDR3 plus reference TRBV30 and TRBJ1-1, the full variable domain is SQTIHQWPATLVQPVGSPLSLECTVEGTSNPNLYWYRQAAGRGLQLLFYSVGIGQISSEVPQNLSASRPQDRQFILSSKKLLLSDSGFYLCAWSVLWNTEAFFGQGTRLTVV.

The rearrangement links TRBV5-1 to TRBJ1-2; D uncertain. V was cut by 5 bases and J by 1 base, with 9 bases left in between. CDR3 size: 13 residues. Germline CDR1 reads SGHRS; CDR2 reads YFSETQ. The chain's CDR3 is CASSSKDNYGYTF. CDR3 sequence (DNA): TGCGCCAGCAGTTCGAAGGATAACTATGGCTACACCTTC.

The V and J genes are TRBV5-8 and TRBJ1-1, with a weak D call TRBD1 (6 bases). Germline CDR1 and CDR2: SGHTS and YDEGEE. V lost 8 bases, J lost 3 bases, and 14 bases lay in between. This CDR3 region has 13 residues. In DNA form, the CDR3 reads TGTGCCAGTTCCGGGACACCGGACACTGAAGCTTTCTTT. Amino acids: CASSGTPDTEAFF.

This sequence joins TRBV2 and TRBJ2-4; no clear D gene. Deletions cut 5 bases from V and 4 bases from J, with 9 bases between. This CDR3 spans 13 amino acids. Germline V gives CDR1 SNHLY, CDR2 FYNNEI. The CDR3 DNA follows: TGTGCCAGCAGTAGGCTAGATAAAAACATTCAGTACTTC. The encoded protein is CASSRLDKNIQYF. The complete variable domain, with remaining parts taken from reference TRBV2 and TRBJ2-4, reads EPEVTQTPSHQVTQMGQEVILRCVPISNHLYFYWYRQILGQKVEFLVSFYNNEISEKSEIFDDQFSVERPDGSNFTLKIRSTKLEDSAMYFCASSRLDKNIQYFGAGTRLSVL.

The chain recombines TRBV30 with TRBJ2-7, with unresolved D. The CDR3 has 14 residues. Between the trimmed V and J ends, which lost 0 bases and 0 bases, there was a span of 9 bases. CDR1 is GTSNPN, CDR2 SVGIG, per germline (reference sequence). The CDR3 loop is CAWSVRGVSYEQYF. The CDR3 nucleotides are TGTGCCTGGAGTGTACGTGGCGTCTCCTACGAGCAGTACTTC.

The rearrangement joins TRBV30 to TRBJ1-1; D is ambiguous. Germline CDR1 and CDR2: GTSNPN and SVGIG (reference sequence). This CDR3 has 11 residues. V lost 0 bases, J lost 9 bases, and 8 bases lay in between. CDR3 residues: CAWSVGGQAFF. CDR3 in DNA: TGTGCCTGGAGTGTAGGAGGGCAAGCTTTCTTT.

This rearrangement joins TRBV19 to TRBJ1-2; possible D gene TRBD1, 5 bases. From germline, CDR1 is LNHDA and CDR2 SQIVND (reference sequence). The V and J ends lost 3 bases and 4 bases respectively, with 15 bases between them. This CDR3 has 15 residues. As DNA, the CDR3 is TGTGCCAGTAGTATCCCGCAGTCAGGGCGCTATGGCTACACCTTC. This translates into CASSIPQSGRYGYTF. Based on the CDR3 plus reference TRBV19 and TRBJ1-2, the full variable domain is DGGITQSPKYLFRKEGQNVTLSCEQNLNHDAMYWYRQDPGQGLRLIYYSQIVNDFQKGDIAEGYSVSREKKESFPLTVTSAQKNPTAFYLCASSIPQSGRYGYTFGSGTRLTVV.

The gene calls are TRBV6-4 and TRBJ2-3, with D possibly TRBD2 on 5 matching bases. Germline CDR1 reads MRHNA; CDR2 reads SNTAGT. V lost 3 bases to trimming and J lost 1 base, with 8 bases between them. The CDR3 runs 14 residues. The CDR3 nucleotides read TGTGCCAGCAGTGAGGAAGCGGGCACAGATACGCAGTATTTT. Its translation is CASSEEAGTDTQYF.

A single count supports this clone. This sequence joins TRBV5-1 and TRBJ2-3; tentatively, D is TRBD2 (6 bases). CDR3 length: 16 residues. CDR1 is SGHRS, CDR2 YFSETQ, per germline. V was clipped by 4 bases and J by 5 bases, with 20 bases between them. The CDR3 region is CASSPVGGSAVDTQYF. DNA of the CDR3: TGCGCCAGCAGCCCCGTCGGAGGGAGTGCAGTAGATACGCAGTATTTT. Full variable domain (rest looked up from reference TRBV5-1 and TRBJ2-3): KAGVTQTPRYLIKTRGQQVTLSCSPISGHRSVSWYQQTPGQGLQFLFEYFSETQRNKGNFPGRFSGRQFSNSRSEMNVSTLELGDSALYLCASSPVGGSAVDTQYFGPGTRLTVL.

This rearrangement joins TRBV6-5 to TRBJ1-2; D possibly corresponds to TRBD1 (6 bases). Germline V gene lookup returns CDR1 MNHEY and CDR2 SVGAGI. V was shortened by 2 bases and J by 9 bases, with 16 bases between the two germline ends. CDR3 length equals 14 residues. CDR3 region: CASSYGQPGTSYTF. In nucleotides, the CDR3 is TGTGCCAGCAGTTACGGACAGCCCGGAACTAGCTACACCTTC.

CDR3 amino acids: CASSVAGQGRAYTF. Here the CDR3 DNA reads TGTGCCAGCAGCGTAGCTGGGCAGGGTCGGGCCTACACCTTC. The chain joins TRBV9 to TRBJ1-2, with D perhaps TRBD1 (5 bases). CDR3 length: 14 residues. Germline V gives CDR1 SGDLS, CDR2 YYNGEE. Trimming removed 0 bases from V and 10 bases from J, with 16 bases in between.